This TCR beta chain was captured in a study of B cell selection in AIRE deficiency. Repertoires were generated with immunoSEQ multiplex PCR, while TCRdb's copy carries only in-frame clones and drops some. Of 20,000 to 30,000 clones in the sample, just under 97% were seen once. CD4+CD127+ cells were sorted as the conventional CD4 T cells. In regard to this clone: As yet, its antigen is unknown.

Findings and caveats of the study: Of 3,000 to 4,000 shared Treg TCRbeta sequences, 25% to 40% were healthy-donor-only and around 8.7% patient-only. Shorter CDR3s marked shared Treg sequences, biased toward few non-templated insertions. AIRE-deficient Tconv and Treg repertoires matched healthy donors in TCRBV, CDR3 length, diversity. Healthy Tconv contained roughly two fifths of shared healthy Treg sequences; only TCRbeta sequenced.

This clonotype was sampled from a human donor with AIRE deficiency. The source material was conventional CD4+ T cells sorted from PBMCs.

The CDR3 loop is CASSQAGGRSYNEQFF. Here the CDR3 DNA reads TGCGCCAGCAGCCAAGCCGGCGGGAGGTCCTACAATGAGCAGTTCTTC. V usage is TRBV4-1 and J usage is TRBJ2-1; 8 positions agree with TRBD2. The CDR3 is made up of 16 amino acids. Unmatched junction bases numbered 3, after V lost 1 base and J lost 1 base. Germline lookup yields CDR1 MGHRA and CDR2 YSYEKL.